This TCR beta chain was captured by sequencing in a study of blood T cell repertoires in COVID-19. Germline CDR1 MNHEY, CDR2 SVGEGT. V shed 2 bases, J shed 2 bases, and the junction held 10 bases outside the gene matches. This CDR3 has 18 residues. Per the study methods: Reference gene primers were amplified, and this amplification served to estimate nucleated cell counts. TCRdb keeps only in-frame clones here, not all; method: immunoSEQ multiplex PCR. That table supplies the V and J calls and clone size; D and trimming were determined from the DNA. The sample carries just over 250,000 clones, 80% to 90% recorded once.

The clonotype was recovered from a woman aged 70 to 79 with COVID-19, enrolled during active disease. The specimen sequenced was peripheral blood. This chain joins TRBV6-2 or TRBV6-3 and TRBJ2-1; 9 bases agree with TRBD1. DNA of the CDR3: TGTGCCAGCAGTTACGAATCCGGACAGGGGAACACCTACAATGAGCAGTTCTTC. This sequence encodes CASSYESGQGNTYNEQFF.